This TCR beta chain was obtained from a study of shared clonotypes between healthy human individuals. In the study overall: Donors had three CD4 naive, three CD4 memory, two CD8 naive and one CD8 memory plate apiece.

Concerning this clone itself: Antigen: not known.

Only Caucasian adults living in Nashville, Tennessee made up the donor group. Researchers reported that CD8 memory united CD45RO+ cells with CCR7-negative CD45RA+ TemRA cells. TCRdb's copy holds only in-frame clones and misses some; the assay was immunoSEQ multiplex PCR. This table has about 690,000 clones, about nine tenths appearing once. This CDR3 has 17 amino acids. The germline V gene encodes CDR1 MGHRA and CDR2 YSYEKL. Trimming pared 0 bases from V and 2 bases from J, leaving 17 bases between. Findings of the study overall: Clonotype sharing across several donors was observed for around 5% of naive CD4 clonotypes.

The rearrangement uses TRBV4-1 and TRBJ2-7, with D perhaps given as TRBD1 or TRBD2 (5 bases each). The sequence came from a man aged 18 to 30 in good health. Some clones in this sample may be carry-over from other donors' samples. Sequencing was performed on memory CD8+ T cells from PBMCs. Subset specified: CD45RO+ cells pooled with CCR7-negative TemRA cells. CDR3 loop: CASSQEGRIRHTYEQYF. The CDR3 coding sequence is TGCGCCAGCAGCCAAGAGGGACGGATCCGGCACACCTACGAGCAGTACTTC.